This entry is about one TCR beta chain. As yet, its antigen is unknown. These data belong to a study of cytomegalovirus exposure and HLA in healthy donors. Study results and caveats: Investigators reported under 200 TCR beta chains as tied to cytomegalovirus. According to a later analysis, most TCR beta chains associated with CMV appeared HLA-restricted.

The PCR had 60 Vbeta and 13 Jbeta primers. Sequencing used immunoSEQ multiplex PCR; TCRdb keeps in-frame clones, though not all of them. The table lists 30,000 to 35,000 clones. The CDR3 is 14 amino acids. Germline V gene sequence: CDR1 MNHNS, CDR2 SASEGT. The germline V and J ends were trimmed by 6 bases and 1 base, with 12 bases remaining between them. The V gene is TRBV6-1, the J gene TRBJ1-1; TRBD1 is a possible D gene (5 bases). Sample: PBMCs. The sequence was collected from a woman between 40 and 50 years old in good health and CMV-seropositive. The DNA for the CDR3 is TGTGCCAGCAGAGGGGTCCCGAGGAACACTGAAGCTTTCTTT. This translates into CASRGVPRNTEAFF.